Detailed here is one TCR beta chain. Its matching antigen is unknown. This table comes from immunoSEQ multiplex PCR, and its TCRdb copy is limited to in-frame clones, with some not included. The sample holds around 2,000,000 clones, over 85% seen once. Naive CD8 populations comprised CD45RO-negative cells positively selected for CCR7, excluding terminally differentiated effector memory CD45RA+ cells. The entry originates in a study of shared clonotypes between healthy human individuals. Looked up from germline, CDR1 is MNHEY and CDR2 is SMNVEV (reference sequence). The germline V and J ends were trimmed by 9 bases and 1 base, with 9 bases remaining between them. CDR3 length equals 12 residues. Points from the study as a whole: Naive subsets generally had larger estimated richness than memory subsets. Limited genetic and exposure-history diversity came from having few donors. Inspection by rarefaction showed sorted-subset sequencing to be incomplete despite large depth. Generation of non-shared clonotypes was less probable than generation of clonotypes shared by all four donors.

The sequence came from a man between 18 and 29 years old in good health. What was sequenced was naive CD8+ T cells sorted from blood. The V and J genes are TRBV27 and TRBJ1-1; D not certain. The CDR3: CASSGWNTEAFF. The CDR3 DNA is TGTGCCAGTTCCGGGTGGAACACTGAAGCTTTCTTT.